This T cell receptor (beta chain) was documented in a study of CD8 T cells in ankylosing spondylitis. TCRdb itself ran the 5' RACE reads through MiXCR, one entry per CDR3 protein. There are 100,000 to 150,000 distinct CDR3 sequences in the sample; over 9.5% occur only once, and about 3.8% lies in the top ten. The study, taken as a whole, reports: Apparently characteristic of ankylosing spondylitis blood was a TCR beta motif (about eight highly homologous variants). Matched ankylosing spondylitis synovial fluid reportedly contained a significantly enriched population of disease-linked clones.

At least ten counts were recorded for this clonotype. Its cognate antigen is unknown. The V end lost 1 base, the J end lost 1 base, and 8 bases lay between the germline ends. CDR1 SGHDN and CDR2 FVKESK come from the germline V gene. The CDR3 is 15 residues long. The sample consisted of blood, either unsorted or a sorted T cell fraction (not recorded which). The rearrangement uses TRBV14 and TRBJ2-4; possible D gene TRBD1, 5 bases. The TCR sequence derives from a female donor with ankylosing spondylitis or in good health (not recorded which). CDR3 in amino acids: CASSQVGAAKNIQYF. The CDR3 DNA sequence: TGTGCCAGCAGCCAAGTAGGGGCGGCCAAAAACATTCAGTACTTC.